Each of the 20 T cell receptor beta chains below was sequenced from the same sample in a study of CD8+ T cells in alopecia areata. Extraction and reverse transcription of RNA yielded cDNA as the sequencing template. Assay: immunoSEQ multiplex PCR; the TCRdb copy retains only in-frame clones and omits some. Of more than 95,000 clones listed, 55% were seen once; the top ten hold about 9%. The sample was CD4+ T cells sorted from blood. All receptors derive from a human donor in good health.

This clone was found a few times. The chain carries TRBV30 and TRBJ2-7; D is unclear. V was cut by 4 bases and J by 2 bases, with 12 bases left in between. The CDR3 spans 13 residues. Germline V CDR1 and CDR2: GTSNPN, SVGIG (reference sequence). The CDR3 DNA reads as TGTGCCTGGAACGGTCAGGTGACCTACGAGCAGTACTTC. This sequence encodes CAWNGQVTYEQYF.

J is TRBJ1-6 and V is TRBV27; D is undetermined. This CDR3 comprises 17 residues. V was pared by 7 bases and J by 3 bases, with 19 bases between. The germline gives CDR1 MNHEY, CDR2 SMNVEV (reference sequence). CDR3 loop: CASTVRMNGYYNSPLHF. The DNA for the CDR3 is TGTGCCAGCACCGTAAGGATGAACGGTTACTATAATTCACCCCTCCACTTT.

V usage is TRBV15 and J usage is TRBJ2-7; 9 bases line up with TRBD1. Losses at the gene ends were 4 bases for V and 3 bases for J; bases not matched to a gene: 4. The germline CDR1 and CDR2 sequences are LNHNV and YYDKDF (reference sequence). This CDR3 is built from 14 residues. This CDR3 reads CATSMRQGDYEQYF. In DNA form, the CDR3 reads TGTGCCACCAGCATGAGACAGGGGGACTACGAGCAGTACTTC.

A word on this clone: Relative to the germline gene, one junction end is altered; a read error may explain this. This chain uses TRBV7-7 with TRBJ2-5; 7 positions agree with TRBD2. CDR1 SSHAT and CDR2 FNYEAQ come from the germline V gene (reference sequence). This CDR3 contains 14 residues. The CDR3 region has the DNA TGTGCTAGCAGCTCGGGACTAATACAAGAGACCCAGTACTTC. Amino acids: CASSSGLIQETQYF.

This sequence joins TRBV25-1 and TRBJ2-5; TRBD1 or TRBD2 may be the D gene (5 bases each). Germline V gene data show CDR1 as MGHDK and CDR2 as SYGVNS. This CDR3 contains 15 residues. V was trimmed by 5 bases and J by 4 bases, leaving 17 bases between them. CDR3: CASSQARGASETQYF. The CDR3 coding sequence is TGTGCCAGCAGTCAGGCGAGGGGCGCATCAGAGACCCAGTACTTC.

This clone has only one observation. This chain connects TRBV6-1 to TRBJ2-7, with a possible D match to TRBD2 (5 bases). Per germline, CDR1 MNHNS and CDR2 SASEGT. The CDR3 covers 14 residues. V lost 5 bases, J lost 3 bases, and 14 bases lay in between. CDR3 DNA sequence: TGTGCCAGCAGTCCGAGGGTACCATACTACGAGCAGTACTTC. It encodes CASSPRVPYYEQYF.

The chain carries TRBV4-2 and TRBJ2-7; 9 bases are a match to TRBD1. The CDR3 covers 15 residues. Germline loops: CDR1 LGHNA, CDR2 YNFKEQ. The V and J ends lost 1 base and 3 bases, in that order; junction bases with no gene match: 4. CDR3 in DNA: TGTGCCAGCAGCCAAGGGGACAGGGTAGGCTACGAGCAGTACTTC. It is translated as CASSQGDRVGYEQYF.

This clone occurred once. The V and J genes are TRBV5-1 and TRBJ2-7; 7 bases match TRBD1. CDR3 length: 15 amino acids. The ends lost 4 bases at V and 2 bases at J; junction bases unmatched: 9. Germline V gives CDR1 SGHRS, CDR2 YFSETQ. The CDR3 region is CASSTTGTTAYEQYF. DNA of the CDR3: TGCGCCAGCAGCACGACAGGGACCACCGCCTACGAGCAGTACTTC.

On this clone itself: A much larger clone differs from this one at a single base, so this may be a read error. Other DNA sequences from this sample encode an identical CDR3 as well. The chain carries TRBV18 and TRBJ1-6, with TRBD1 identical over 7 bases. V lost 1 base, J lost 6 bases, and 0 bases stayed unmatched. This CDR3 contains 14 residues. Germline V gene lookup returns CDR1 KGHSH and CDR2 LQKENI. The CDR3 loop reads CASSPQGANSPLHF. DNA of the CDR3: TGTGCCAGCTCACCACAGGGGGCTAATTCACCCCTCCACTTT.

This clone was seen more than once but under ten times. The rearrangement links TRBV29-1 to TRBJ2-2; no clear D. Germline-derived CDR1 and CDR2 are SQVTM and ANQGSEA. The CDR3 sequence is 16 residues long. Trimming left V 4 bases short and J 0 bases short, with 15 bases between. CDR3 amino acids: CSVVSGAVANTGELFF. In nucleotides, the CDR3 is TGCAGCGTTGTATCAGGAGCCGTTGCGAACACCGGGGAGCTGTTTTTT.

This clone was seen more than once but under ten times. This sequence joins TRBV18 and TRBJ1-1; D not certain. V shed 2 bases and J shed 3 bases, with 13 bases lying between them. The CDR3 has 15 residues. Germline assignment: CDR1 KGHSH and CDR2 LQKENI. The CDR3 reads CASSPTGSTDTEAFF. CDR3 coding DNA: TGTGCCAGCTCACCAACGGGCAGCACAGACACTGAAGCTTTCTTT.

The rearrangement uses TRBV11-2 and TRBJ2-2, with D possibly TRBD1 on 6 matching bases. Trimming left V 1 base short and J 4 bases short, with 10 bases between. This CDR3 has 15 amino acids. In germline, CDR1 is SGHAT, CDR2 FQNNGV. The CDR3 region is CASSLGGLTTGELFF. The CDR3 DNA sequence: TGTGCCAGCAGCTTAGGGGGGCTGACCACCGGGGAGCTGTTTTTT.

The V gene is TRBV30, the J gene TRBJ1-5; possibly TRBD1 for D (5 bases). From germline, CDR1 is GTSNPN and CDR2 SVGIG (reference sequence). Trimming took 0 bases from V and 4 from J, leaving 10 bases between them. The CDR3 loop spans 14 amino acids. The CDR3 reads CAWSVFGGNQPQHF. CDR3 DNA sequence: TGTGCCTGGAGTGTTTTCGGGGGAAATCAGCCCCAGCATTTT.

This clone was seen a handful of times. The chain couples TRBV5-1 to TRBJ2-7; D perhaps matches TRBD1 (5 bases). V was trimmed by 1 base and J by 6 bases, leaving 14 bases between them. The germline V gene has CDR1 SGHRS and CDR2 YFSETQ. This CDR3 is built from 14 residues. In nucleotides, the CDR3 is TGCGCCAGCAGCTTGACAGGCCCGCACGGCGAGCAGTACTTC. It translates to CASSLTGPHGEQYF.

This clone turned up a few times. CDR3 nucleotides: TGCAGCGTGGGGGACAGAACACCTAACTATGGCTACACCTTC. Residues: CSVGDRTPNYGYTF. The V and J genes are TRBV29-1 and TRBJ1-2, with 7 bases fitting TRBD1. V gave up 6 bases and J gave up 0 bases; unmatched junction bases: 7. The CDR3 sequence is 14 residues long. Per germline, CDR1 SQVTM and CDR2 ANQGSEA.

V usage is TRBV11-2 and J usage is TRBJ2-7, with a possible D match to TRBD2 (5 bases). Germline V gene data show CDR1 as SGHAT and CDR2 as FQNNGV. The CDR3 consists of 16 residues. V was trimmed by 5 bases and J by 3 bases, leaving 20 bases between them. The CDR3 is CASSLQTGRTLYEQYF. Written as DNA, the CDR3 is TGTGCCAGCAGCCTCCAGACGGGCAGGACTCTCTACGAGCAGTACTTC.

This clone was seen a handful of times. This chain links TRBV5-1 with TRBJ1-5, with no clear D. Trimming took 1 base from V and 0 from J, leaving 8 bases between them. Germline V lookup: CDR1 SGHRS, CDR2 YFSETQ. CDR3 length: 15 residues. Here the CDR3 reads CASSLRPDSNQPQHF. CDR3 nucleotide sequence: TGCGCCAGCAGCTTGAGGCCCGATAGCAATCAGCCCCAGCATTTT. Together with reference TRBV5-1 and TRBJ1-5, the CDR3 gives the full variable domain: KAGVTQTPRYLIKTRGQQVTLSCSPISGHRSVSWYQQTPGQGLQFLFEYFSETQRNKGNFPGRFSGRQFSNSRSEMNVSTLELGDSALYLCASSLRPDSNQPQHFGDGTRLSIL.

The chain is built from TRBV7-2 and TRBJ1-1, with no clear D. This CDR3 comprises 13 residues. From germline, CDR1 is SGHTA and CDR2 FQGNSA. V lost 5 bases and J lost 4, with 11 bases in between. The DNA for the CDR3 is TGTGCCAGCAGCGCCCAGGATCTCACTGAAGCTTTCTTT. Translated: CASSAQDLTEAFF.

The V call is TRBV5-1, the J call TRBJ2-7; TRBD2 aligns across 14 bases. Germline trimming cut 4 bases from V and 2 bases from J; bases unmatched to any gene: 8. The germline CDR1 and CDR2 sequences are SGHRS and YFSETQ. This CDR3 is built from 17 residues. This CDR3 is CASSIGLAGGQPYEQYF. The CDR3 nucleotides read TGCGCCAGCAGCATCGGACTAGCGGGGGGCCAACCCTACGAGCAGTACTTC.

The chain uses TRBV14 and TRBJ2-2; D gene uncertain. V was clipped by 2 bases and J by 3 bases, with 7 bases between them. CDR3 size: 14 residues. The V gene's germline CDR1 is SGHDN and CDR2 FVKESK. As DNA, the CDR3 is TGTGCCAGCAGCCAAATGCTGGACACCGGGGAGCTGTTTTTT. Its translation is CASSQMLDTGELFF.